This T cell receptor beta chain was observed in a study of Graves' ophthalmopathy and Graves' hyperthyroidism. Beta-chain TCR CDR3 regions were amplified from RNA transcripts. An opening RT-PCR round employed HTBI primers and preceded a second-round multiplex PCR. TCRdb independently ran MiXCR on the multiplex PCR reads; one entry per CDR3 protein. Among 600,000 to 650,000 distinct CDR3 sequences listed, 22% were seen once. Points on this clonotype: The target antigen is unknown. The conserved phenylalanine or tryptophan normally closing the CDR3 is absent here, so this likely arose from a read error. No DNA is shown, since the ends of the CDR3 on it are uncertain; the CDR3 is the one TCRdb lists.

General study results and limits: Researchers report that a 13-signature model separated ophthalmopathy from stable hyperthyroidism, posting about 88% sensitivity and about 82% specificity.

The CDR3 comprises 16 residues, both ends counted. Germline V gene sequence: CDR1 MNHEY, CDR2 SVGAGI. The receptor's source is a woman aged 18 to 35 with stable Graves' hyperthyroidism. Some clones in this sample may be carry-over from other donors' samples. The genes are TRBV6-5 and TRBJ1-1. The sequenced material came from peripheral blood. The CDR3 spells CASSYSKATMNTEACL.